Below, 18 T cell receptor beta chains from the same sample are listed, as sequenced in a study of post-analysis software for immune sequencing data. These receptors' targets are unknown. Points from the study as a whole: In patients, TRBV5-6, TRBV5-1 and TRBV20-1 belonged to five TRBV segments found more frequently than in controls.

TCR beta cDNA libraries had unique molecular identifiers. TCRdb processed the PCR reads anew with MiXCR; each CDR3 protein has one entry. The sample lists a few hundred thousand distinct CDR3 sequences, roughly 36% occurring once. Material: blood. The receptor source for this set is a girl aged 5-17 years with multiple sclerosis.

The chain's CDR3 is CASSSGGTGAEAFF. CDR3 sequence (DNA): TGTGCCAGCAGTTCCGGGGGGACAGGGGCTGAAGCTTTCTTT. The chain couples TRBV12-3 or TRBV12-4 to TRBJ1-1; 10 nucleotides match TRBD1. V was pared by 4 bases and J by 6 bases, with 5 bases of the junction left unmatched. The CDR3 covers 14 residues.

This clonotype was seen more than once but under ten times. The CDR3 DNA is TGTGCCAGCAGTTTGTCCAGGGGGAATTCACCCCTCCACTTT. Protein sequence: CASSLSRGNSPLHF. V and J are TRBV12-3 or TRBV12-4 and TRBJ1-6; 7 nucleotides match TRBD1. The CDR3 length is 14 residues. V dropped 3 bases and J dropped 7; count of bases not matched to a gene: 3.

This clonotype was counted a single time. At one boundary the junction diverges from the germline segment, which might be a read error. The rearrangement uses TRBV28 and TRBJ2-5; 10 nucleotides agree with TRBD1. CDR3 length equals 16 residues. CDR1 and CDR2 from the germline V gene are MDHEN and SYDVKM. Here the CDR3 reads CAGSTSGTGEAETQYF. The CDR3 nucleotides are TGTGCCGGCAGTACCAGTGGGACAGGGGAGGCGGAGACCCAGTACTTC.

The chain links TRBV7-9 to TRBJ1-1, with a possible D match to TRBD1 (6 bases). Germline V gene lookup returns CDR1 SEHNR and CDR2 FQNEAQ (reference sequence). Trimming cost V 1 base and J 0 bases, with 15 bases left between them. This CDR3 is built from 17 residues. The CDR3 nucleotides are TGTGCCAGCAGCTTAGAACCAGACAGGCCCATGAACACTGAAGCTTTCTTT. Translating it yields CASSLEPDRPMNTEAFF.

This clonotype was seen a few times. This rearrangement joins TRBV20-1 to TRBJ2-7; D unresolved. The CDR3 totals 12 residues. V was cut by 6 bases and J by 4 bases, with 13 bases left in between. Germline CDR1 reads DFQATT; CDR2 reads SNEGSKA (reference sequence). The CDR3 bases are TGCAGTGCCCAGGCCAAGTGGTACGAGCAGTACTTC. Its translation is CSAQAKWYEQYF.

This chain uses TRBV14 with TRBJ2-5; tentative D call: TRBD1 (6 bases). Germline loops: CDR1 SGHDN, CDR2 FVKESK. The CDR3 runs to 15 residues. Trimming pared 2 bases from V and 5 bases from J, leaving 15 bases between. The CDR3 DNA is TGTGCCAGCAGCCAAAGCCCGGGACACTGGGAGACCCAGTACTTC. Amino acid sequence: CASSQSPGHWETQYF.

This clonotype appeared a few times. V usage is TRBV3-1 and J usage is TRBJ1-6; D is uncertain. Per germline, CDR1 LGHDT and CDR2 YNNKEL (reference sequence). The V end was cut by 4 bases, the J end by 7 bases, with 17 bases between. This CDR3 comprises 16 residues. CDR3 DNA: TGTGCCAGCAGCCTTGTGGGTGGATCAAGGAATTCACCCCTCCACTTT. Encoded protein: CASSLVGGSRNSPLHF.

The chain joins TRBV29-1 to TRBJ2-1; D is perhaps TRBD1 (6 bases). The V gene's germline CDR1 is SQVTM and CDR2 ANQGSEA. Between the trimmed V and J ends, which lost 3 bases and 10 bases, there was a span of 10 bases. The CDR3 is 11 amino acids. This chain's CDR3 is CSVDAGDEQFF. The CDR3 region has the DNA TGCAGCGTTGATGCAGGGGACGAGCAGTTCTTC.

The rearrangement links TRBV7-9 to TRBJ2-1; TRBD2 agrees at 13 bases. Per germline, CDR1 SEHNR and CDR2 FQNEAQ (reference sequence). The CDR3 is made up of 14 amino acids. V was pared by 5 bases and J by 9 bases, with 4 bases of the junction left unmatched. For the CDR3, the DNA is TGTGCCAGCAGCCCACTAGCGGGGGGGCTTGAGCAGTTCTTC. Amino acid sequence: CASSPLAGGLEQFF.

The table lists this clonotype with a few counts. This sequence joins TRBV5-1 and TRBJ2-1; 9 bases are a match to TRBD2. In germline, CDR1 is SGHRS, CDR2 YFSETQ. The ends lost 0 bases at V and 4 bases at J; junction bases unmatched: 8. The CDR3 covers 17 residues. CDR3 nucleotide sequence: TGCGCCAGCAGCTTGGCACCGCTAGCGGGGTATTACAATGAGCAGTTCTTC. This encodes CASSLAPLAGYYNEQFF.

This clonotype was counted a few times. J is TRBJ2-7 and V is TRBV14; no firm D call. The CDR3 extends over 8 amino acids. Trimming removed 8 bases from V and 5 bases from J, with 1 base in between. The V gene's germline CDR1 is SGHDN and CDR2 FVKESK. Here the CDR3 DNA reads TGTGCCAGCGACGAGCAGTACTTC. Protein sequence: CASDEQYF.

This chain joins TRBV19 and TRBJ2-3, with no clear D. CDR1 and CDR2 (germline): LNHDA, SQIVND (reference sequence). The V and J ends lost 3 bases and 2 bases respectively, with 12 bases between them. CDR3 length equals 15 residues. The CDR3 DNA is TGTGCCAGTAGTATGCCAGCATCTGACACAGATACGCAGTATTTT. Its translation: CASSMPASDTDTQYF.

This CDR3 is CAISDPGTDLDTQYF. The CDR3 DNA follows: TGTGCCATCAGTGATCCCGGGACAGACCTAGATACGCAGTATTTT. The chain has TRBV10-3 and TRBJ2-3; 7 nucleotides align to TRBD1. This CDR3 spans 15 amino acids. The junction had 8 bases not matched to a gene; V was cut back by 3 bases and J by 5 bases. Germline CDR1 ENHRY, CDR2 SYGVKD.

The chain recombines TRBV27 with TRBJ2-1, with 7 bases fitting TRBD1. J lost 1 base, V lost 5 bases, and 8 bases had no gene match. CDR3 length: 16 residues. Germline assignment: CDR1 MNHEY and CDR2 SMNVEV (reference sequence). The CDR3 reads CASSPTTGYSYNEQFF. In DNA form, the CDR3 reads TGTGCCAGCAGTCCAACGACAGGGTATTCCTACAATGAGCAGTTCTTC.

The chain has TRBV12-3 or TRBV12-4 and TRBJ1-2; perhaps TRBD1 as D (5 bases). V was clipped by 4 bases and J by 8 bases, with 11 bases between them. The CDR3 extends over 12 amino acids. CDR3 region: CASSSGLGGYTF. DNA of the CDR3: TGTGCCAGCAGTTCAGGGCTCGGAGGCTACACCTTC.

This clonotype was found a few times. The chain employs TRBV24-1 and TRBJ2-7, with TRBD1 as a possible D gene (6 bases). Trimming took off 12 bases at V and 6 bases at J, with 14 bases between the two ends. Germline V CDR1 and CDR2: KGHDR, SFDVKD. The CDR3 totals 11 residues. CDR3 residues: CAGQQGREQYF. CDR3 coding DNA: TGTGCCGGGCAACAGGGCCGCGAGCAGTACTTC.

This clonotype was counted between two and nine times. This chain uses TRBV5-1 with TRBJ2-7; D is possibly TRBD1 (5 bases). Trimming shortened V by 0 bases and J by 3 bases, and 10 bases separated the two germline ends. The CDR3 has 14 residues. Germline CDR1 reads SGHRS; CDR2 reads YFSETQ. CDR3 DNA: TGCGCCAGCAGCTTGGAACCAGGGTACTACGAGCAGTACTTC. Its translation is CASSLEPGYYEQYF.

CDR3 sequence reads: CASSLSSGSDTDTQYF. In nucleotides, the CDR3 is TGTGCCAGCAGCTTATCCAGCGGGAGCGACACAGATACGCAGTATTTT. This chain joins TRBV7-9 and TRBJ2-3; 8 positions match TRBD2. CDR3 length equals 16 residues. Germline values: CDR1 SEHNR, CDR2 FQNEAQ (reference sequence). Losses at the gene ends were 2 bases for V and 2 bases for J; bases not matched to a gene: 6.